The 9 T cell receptor beta chains presented below share a single source sample, sequenced in a study of blood T cell repertoires in COVID-19. The data were produced by immunoSEQ multiplex PCR, yet TCRdb's version contains in-frame clones alone and is incomplete. Among over 200,000 clones listed, roughly 92% were seen once. Input material: peripheral blood. The receptor source for this set is a man between 60 and 70 years old with COVID-19, enrolled during active disease.

V gene TRBV2 combines with J gene TRBJ2-2; 7 bases line up with TRBD1. V lost 6 bases to trimming and J lost 3 bases; unmatched junction nucleotides: 7. The germline V gene has CDR1 SNHLY and CDR2 FYNNEI. The CDR3 has 15 amino acids. CDR3 amino acids: CASRWTGADTGELFF. The CDR3, as DNA: TGTGCCAGCAGATGGACAGGAGCAGACACCGGGGAGCTGTTTTTT.

The chain couples TRBV18 to TRBJ2-5, with D possibly TRBD1 on 5 matching bases. The CDR3 length is 13 residues. Germline lookup yields CDR1 KGHSH and CDR2 LQKENI. With 4 bases removed from V and 4 bases from J, the gap between germline ends came to 10 bases. The chain's CDR3 is CASSQGFGETQYF. DNA for the CDR3: TGTGCCAGCTCACAGGGGTTTGGAGAGACCCAGTACTTC.

This clone has just a few counts. The genes are TRBV19 and TRBJ1-2, with D possibly being TRBD1 (6 bases). In germline, CDR1 is LNHDA, CDR2 SQIVND (reference sequence). The CDR3 consists of 14 residues. Trimming took off 7 bases at V and 7 bases at J, with 19 bases between the two ends. This CDR3 is CASTQRGSASGYTF. The CDR3 region has the DNA TGTGCCAGTACTCAAAGGGGGTCGGCTAGTGGCTACACCTTC.

J is TRBJ2-2 and V is TRBV29-1; TRBD1 aligns across 10 bases. The CDR3 contains 20 residues. Germline V gene data show CDR1 as SQVTM and CDR2 as ANQGSEA. V lost 7 bases and J lost 2; bases outside the gene matches: 22. CDR3 sequence (DNA): TGCAGCGCCCCGGGACAGGGGCCGGCCGGAGGGTCTCTTAACACCGGGGAGCTGTTTTTT. Translated: CSAPGQGPAGGSLNTGELFF.

This chain links TRBV11-2 with TRBJ1-1, with D unresolved. Germline V gene lookup returns CDR1 SGHAT and CDR2 FQNNGV. This CDR3 has 16 amino acids. V lost 4 bases, J lost 0 bases, and 15 bases lay in between. CDR3 nucleotides: TGTGCCAGCAGCTCCCTTCGTCGGTCCATGAACACTGAAGCTTTCTTT. Protein: CASSSLRRSMNTEAFF.

The chain carries TRBV29-1 and TRBJ2-1; D remains unclear. Germline V CDR1 and CDR2: SQVTM, ANQGSEA. V was pared by 5 bases and J by 13 bases, with 6 bases between. CDR3 length: 8 residues. CDR3 sequence reads: CSVFPQFF. The CDR3 region has the DNA TGCAGCGTTTTTCCTCAGTTCTTC.

The V call is TRBV6-5, the J call TRBJ2-7; 8 bases are shared with TRBD1. Germline V CDR1 and CDR2: MNHEY, SVGAGI. The V gene end was trimmed by 4 bases and the J gene end by 1 base; junction bases not matched to a gene: 3. The CDR3 loop spans 14 amino acids. The CDR3 region has the DNA TGTGCCAGCAGTTTCCGGGACAGGTCCTACGAGCAGTACTTC. Residues: CASSFRDRSYEQYF.

The V call is TRBV6-5, the J call TRBJ1-1; maybe TRBD1 (6 bases). From germline, CDR1 is MNHEY and CDR2 SVGAGI. V lost 6 bases to trimming and J lost 0 bases, with 8 bases between them. This CDR3 is built from 13 residues. CDR3 DNA: TGTGCCAGCAGGGGGACAATGAACACTGAAGCTTTCTTT. Translation: CASRGTMNTEAFF.

The chain couples TRBV28 to TRBJ1-6; D is undetermined. Germline loops: CDR1 MDHEN, CDR2 SYDVKM. V was cut by 5 bases and J by 9 bases, with 11 bases left in between. The CDR3 sequence is 13 residues long. Written as DNA, the CDR3 is TGTGCCAGCAGTCCTCCTCCGGGTTCACCCCTCCACTTT. Protein sequence: CASSPPPGSPLHF.